The 27 T cell receptor beta chains given below trace back to one sample, sequenced in a study of blood T cell repertoires in COVID-19. Clones were sequenced by immunoSEQ multiplex PCR, and TCRdb holds only the in-frame ones, with some missing. The sample consists of 200,000 or so clones, approximately 82% of them appearing once. Sequencing was carried out using peripheral blood. The receptors were sampled from a man aged 40-49 years who had recovered from COVID-19.

This clone was seen only once. V gene TRBV5-4 combines with J gene TRBJ2-1; maybe TRBD2 (5 bases). The V gene lost 4 bases and the J gene lost 15 bases, with 20 bases spanning the gap. Looked up from germline, CDR1 is SGHNT and CDR2 is YYREEE (reference sequence). The CDR3 spans 13 residues. CDR3: CASSTPTRGILFF. The CDR3 coding sequence is TGTGCCAGCAGCACCCCGACCCGAGGGATATTGTTCTTC.

The rearrangement uses TRBV11-2 and TRBJ1-3; D remains ambiguous. The V gene's germline CDR1 is SGHAT and CDR2 FQNNGV. The CDR3 is 13 amino acids. V lost 3 bases, J lost 3 bases, and 6 bases lay in between. CDR3: CASSFGFGNTIYF. CDR3 DNA: TGTGCCAGCAGCTTCGGGTTTGGAAACACCATATATTTT.

This clone was found once. The CDR3 DNA reads TGCGCCAGCAGCCAAGACAGAAACGGACTAGCCTCGCAGTTCTTC. Encoded protein: CASSQDRNGLASQFF. The chain employs TRBV4-3 and TRBJ2-1; 8 bases fit TRBD2. After removal of 0 bases from V and 12 bases from J, the junction contained 10 bases not matched to a gene. The CDR3 loop spans 15 amino acids. Per the germline V gene, CDR1 is LGHNA and CDR2 is YSLEER.

This sequence joins TRBV18 and TRBJ1-3, with 7 bases aligning to TRBD1. Germline CDR1 reads KGHSH; CDR2 reads LQKENI. V lost 5 bases and J lost 0; bases outside the gene matches: 7. CDR3 length equals 16 residues. In DNA, the CDR3 is TGTGCCAGCTCAACGGACAGGCAGAGCTCTGGAAACACCATATATTTT. It encodes CASSTDRQSSGNTIYF.

This chain uses TRBV9 with TRBJ2-1; 9 bases match TRBD2. The CDR3 totals 15 residues. Trimming at V came to 4 bases and at J to 8 bases, leaving 10 bases not matched to a gene. CDR1 SGDLS and CDR2 YYNGEE come from the germline V gene. This CDR3 is CASSISGLADDEQFF. The CDR3 DNA reads TGTGCCAGCAGCATCTCGGGACTAGCTGACGATGAGCAGTTCTTC.

The gene calls are TRBV5-6 and TRBJ1-6; D unclear. Germline loops: CDR1 SGHDT, CDR2 YYEEEE. CDR3 size: 17 residues. V lost 0 bases, J lost 1 base, and 11 bases lay in between. DNA for the CDR3: TGTGCCAGCAGCTTGGCAGGCTACTTTTCCTATAATTCACCCCTCCACTTT. Its translation: CASSLAGYFSYNSPLHF.

This clone came up once. This chain joins TRBV27 and TRBJ2-1, with a weak D call TRBD2 (7 bases). This CDR3 region has 14 residues. Trimming left V 7 bases short and J 3 bases short, with 13 bases between. Germline loops: CDR1 MNHEY, CDR2 SMNVEV (reference sequence). DNA for the CDR3: TGTGCCAGCAAACGGGGGGCAGGCTACAATGAGCAGTTCTTC. Translated, it gives CASKRGAGYNEQFF.

The chain is built from TRBV12-5 and TRBJ2-2, with 10 bases fitting TRBD2. In germline, CDR1 is LGHNT, CDR2 FRNRAP. The V and J ends lost 5 bases and 2 bases, in that order; junction bases with no gene match: 5. The CDR3 has 16 amino acids. The CDR3 here is CASGGVAGGNTGELFF. Here the CDR3 DNA reads TGTGCTAGTGGTGGAGTAGCGGGGGGAAACACCGGGGAGCTGTTTTTT.

V is TRBV18 and J is TRBJ2-5, with TRBD1 as a possible D gene (6 bases). CDR3 length equals 14 residues. CDR1 and CDR2 from the germline V gene are KGHSH and LQKENI. V was clipped by 3 bases and J by 4 bases, with 12 bases between them. The DNA of the CDR3 is TGTGCCAGCTCACCGCAGGGGCTATCAGAGACCCAGTACTTC. This sequence encodes CASSPQGLSETQYF. The full variable domain, with the rest looked up from reference TRBV18 and TRBJ2-5, is NAGVMQNPRHLVRRRGQEARLRCSPMKGHSHVYWYRQLPEEGLKFMVYLQKENIIDESGMPKERFSAEFPKEGPSILRIQQVVRGDSAAYFCASSPQGLSETQYFGPGTRLLVL.

The chain recombines TRBV7-8 with TRBJ2-1; 8 bases agree with TRBD2. The V gene end was trimmed by 1 base and the J gene end by 6 bases; junction bases not matched to a gene: 5. Germline V gene data show CDR1 as SGHVS and CDR2 as FQNEAQ. The CDR3 length is 15 residues. The CDR3 DNA follows: TGTGCCAGCAGCTTAGTTGCGGGGGGAGGCAATGAGCAGTTCTTC. This encodes CASSLVAGGGNEQFF.

The chain recombines TRBV21-1 with TRBJ2-5; the D call in the table, TRBD1, was not verified against the DNA. TRBV21-1 is a recognized pseudogene. The CDR3 sequence is 14 residues long. In nucleotides, the CDR3 is TGTGCCAGCAGCAGTAGGACAGGGGCAGAGACCCAGTACTTC. This translates into CASSSRTGAETQYF.

The chain is built from TRBV13 and TRBJ2-5, with D tentatively TRBD1 (7 bases). V was pared by 8 bases and J by 5 bases, with 12 bases between. Germline loops: CDR1 PRHDT, CDR2 FYEKMQ (reference sequence). The CDR3 contains 12 residues. The CDR3 sequence: CASRSGGETQYF. DNA for the CDR3: TGTGCCAGCCGGTCAGGGGGGGAGACCCAGTACTTC.

The chain links TRBV9 to TRBJ1-3; a possible D gene is TRBD1 (6 bases). This CDR3 comprises 16 residues. V was clipped by 0 bases and J by 4 bases, with 14 bases between them. In germline, CDR1 is SGDLS, CDR2 YYNGEE. This CDR3 reads CASSVESGGIGNTIYF. The CDR3, as DNA: TGTGCCAGCAGCGTAGAGAGCGGGGGCATCGGAAACACCATATATTTT.

The sample holds a few counts of this clone. The rearrangement links TRBV6-4 to TRBJ1-5; the match to TRBD1 covers 7 bases. The CDR3 runs to 14 residues. Losses at the gene ends were 8 bases for V and 3 bases for J; bases not matched to a gene: 7. In germline, CDR1 is MRHNA, CDR2 SNTAGT. The CDR3 loop is CASPFQGDNQPQHF. For the CDR3, the DNA is TGTGCCAGCCCTTTCCAGGGGGACAATCAGCCCCAGCATTTT.

The V call is TRBV7-9, the J call TRBJ1-1, with D tentatively TRBD1 (6 bases). Trimming left V 3 bases short and J 3 bases short, with 17 bases between. The CDR3 consists of 16 residues. The V gene's germline CDR1 is SEHNR and CDR2 FQNEAQ (reference sequence). The CDR3 loop reads CASSFPVGGPDTEAFF. The CDR3 DNA is TGTGCCAGCAGCTTCCCCGTCGGGGGGCCGGACACTGAAGCTTTCTTT. Variable domain in full (rest from reference TRBV7-9 and TRBJ1-1): DTGVSQNPRHKITKRGQNVTFRCDPISEHNRLYWYRQTLGQGPEFLTYFQNEAQLEKSRLLSDRFSAERPKGSFSTLEIQRTEQGDSAMYLCASSFPVGGPDTEAFFGQGTRLTVV.

Remarks on this clone: A junction boundary mismatches the germline segment, possibly from a read error. The J gene is TRBJ2-1, the V gene TRBV3-1 (or the pseudogene TRBV3-2), with D maybe TRBD2 (7 bases). From germline, CDR1 is LGHDT and CDR2 YNNKEL (reference sequence). The CDR3 is 12 amino acids. The CDR3 DNA follows: TGTGCCAGCAGCCTAGGGAGGGGGGCGCCGATCTTC. Protein: CASSLGRGAPIF.

This clone was counted a few times. The rearrangement uses TRBV6-1 and TRBJ2-7; 12 positions agree with TRBD2. This CDR3 comprises 16 residues. Germline V gene data show CDR1 as MNHNS and CDR2 as SASEGT. J was trimmed by 3 bases and V by 1 base; bases with no gene match: 4. This CDR3 reads CASSEGLAGALYEQYF. The CDR3 DNA follows: TGTGCCAGCAGTGAAGGACTAGCGGGGGCACTCTACGAGCAGTACTTC.

The genes are TRBV2 and TRBJ2-1; 8 nucleotides line up with TRBD1. The CDR3 sequence is 14 residues long. Trimming at V came to 5 bases and at J to 8 bases, leaving 8 bases not matched to a gene. Germline V gene data show CDR1 as SNHLY and CDR2 as FYNNEI. This chain's CDR3 is CASSLYTGGHEQFF. CDR3 coding DNA: TGTGCCAGCAGTCTCTATACAGGGGGACATGAGCAGTTCTTC.

This chain joins TRBV3-1 (or the pseudogene TRBV3-2) and TRBJ2-7; D is unclear. Trimming pared 3 bases from V and 6 bases from J, leaving 6 bases between. The V gene's germline CDR1 is LGHDT and CDR2 YNNKEL (reference sequence). This CDR3 is built from 11 residues. CDR3 in amino acids: CASSHRSEQYF. CDR3 nucleotide sequence: TGTGCCAGCAGCCACAGGTCCGAGCAGTACTTC.

The chain is built from TRBV30 and TRBJ2-5; D unresolved. V was shortened by 0 bases and J by 5 bases, with 16 bases between the two germline ends. The CDR3 is 15 residues long. Germline V gene lookup returns CDR1 GTSNPN and CDR2 SVGIG (reference sequence). CDR3 nucleotides: TGTGCCTGGAGTGTAGCGATTTCCCACCCCGAGACCCAGTACTTC. It specifies CAWSVAISHPETQYF.

This chain links TRBV29-1 with TRBJ1-1; a weak D match, TRBD1 (5 bases). The germline V gene has CDR1 SQVTM and CDR2 ANQGSEA. The CDR3 totals 14 residues. The V end lost 7 bases, the J end lost 10 bases, and 25 bases lay between the germline ends. In nucleotides, the CDR3 is TGCAGCGCTGGCAGAACGGGGGTCGCTCGGGGAGCTTTCTTT. Amino acid sequence: CSAGRTGVARGAFF.

This clone has at least ten counts. The rearrangement links TRBV19 to TRBJ1-1, with TRBD1 matching over 9 bases. The V gene's germline CDR1 is LNHDA and CDR2 SQIVND (reference sequence). V shed 5 bases and J 11 bases; nucleotides not matched to a gene: 9. CDR3 size: 13 residues. The CDR3 sequence is CASSVNRGRDAFF. DNA for the CDR3: TGTGCCAGTAGTGTTAACAGGGGGCGCGATGCTTTCTTT.

This chain uses TRBV12-3 or TRBV12-4 with TRBJ1-2; 7 bases align to TRBD1. This CDR3 is built from 12 residues. The V segment lost 7 bases and the J segment 4 bases; nucleotides outside the gene matches: 3. CDR3 in DNA: TGTGCCAGCACCGACAGGGTCTATGGCTACACCTTC. It specifies CASTDRVYGYTF.

This clone was seen only once. The chain uses TRBV5-6 and TRBJ1-5; tentatively, D is TRBD1 (6 bases). This CDR3 comprises 14 residues. Germline V gives CDR1 SGHDT, CDR2 YYEEEE. V was trimmed by 4 bases and J by 6 bases, leaving 14 bases between them. The CDR3 loop is CASSKTGGLQPQHF. The CDR3, as DNA: TGTGCCAGCAGCAAAACCGGGGGGCTTCAGCCCCAGCATTTT.

This chain links TRBV5-4 with TRBJ2-5, with a weak D call TRBD2 (6 bases). Germline lookup yields CDR1 SGHNT and CDR2 YYREEE (reference sequence). The CDR3 sequence is 14 residues long. The V and J ends lost 4 bases and 2 bases respectively, with 12 bases between them. This CDR3 is CASSPRGVQETQYF. The DNA of the CDR3 is TGTGCCAGCAGCCCGCGCGGGGTACAAGAGACCCAGTACTTC.

The chain couples TRBV7-2 to TRBJ2-7, with D uncertain. The V gene lost 4 bases and the J gene lost 5 bases, with 18 bases spanning the gap. The CDR3 runs 15 residues. From germline, CDR1 is SGHTA and CDR2 FQGNSA. The chain's CDR3 is CASSSAEANTDEQYF. In DNA form, the CDR3 reads TGTGCCAGCAGCTCCGCGGAAGCGAATACGGACGAGCAGTACTTC.

The CDR3 DNA follows: TGTGCCAGCAGCTTACAGCGGGGGGGCGAGACCCAGTACTTC. As protein: CASSLQRGGETQYF. The rearrangement links TRBV7-2 to TRBJ2-5; 10 bases align to TRBD2. The CDR3 totals 14 residues. Germline values: CDR1 SGHTA, CDR2 FQGNSA. Trimming removed 2 bases from V and 5 bases from J; junction bases left unmatched: 2.